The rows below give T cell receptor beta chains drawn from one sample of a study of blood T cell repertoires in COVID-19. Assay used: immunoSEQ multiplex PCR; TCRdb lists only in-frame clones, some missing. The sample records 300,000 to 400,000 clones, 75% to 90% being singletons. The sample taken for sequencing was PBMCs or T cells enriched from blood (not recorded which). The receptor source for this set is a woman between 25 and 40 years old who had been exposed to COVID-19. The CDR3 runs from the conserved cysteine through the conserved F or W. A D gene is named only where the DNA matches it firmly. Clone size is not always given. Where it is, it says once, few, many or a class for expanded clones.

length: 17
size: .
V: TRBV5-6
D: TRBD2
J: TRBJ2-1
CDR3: CASSLRRLAGTYNEQFF
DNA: TGTGCCAGCAGCTTAAGGAGACTAGCGGGAACCTACAATGAGCAGTTCTTC

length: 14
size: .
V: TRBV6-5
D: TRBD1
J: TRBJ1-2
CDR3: CASSRQGLDYGYTF
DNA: TGTGCCAGCAGTCGACAGGGGTTGGACTATGGCTACACCTTC

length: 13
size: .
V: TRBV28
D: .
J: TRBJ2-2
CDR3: CASLQTNTGELFF
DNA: TGTGCCAGCTTGCAGACGAACACCGGGGAGCTGTTTTTT

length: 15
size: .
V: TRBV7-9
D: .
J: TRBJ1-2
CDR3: CASSWGGPVGYGYTF
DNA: TGTGCCAGCAGCTGGGGGGGCCCGGTGGGCTATGGCTACACCTTC

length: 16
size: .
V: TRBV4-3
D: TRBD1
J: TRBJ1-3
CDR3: CASSQTFTGAGNTIYF
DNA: TGCGCCAGCAGCCAAACCTTCACAGGGGCGGGAAACACCATATATTTT

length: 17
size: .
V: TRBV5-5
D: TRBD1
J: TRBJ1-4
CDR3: CASSLRGQGVTNEKLFF
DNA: TGTGCCAGCAGCTTGAGGGGACAGGGAGTGACTAATGAAAAACTGTTTTTT

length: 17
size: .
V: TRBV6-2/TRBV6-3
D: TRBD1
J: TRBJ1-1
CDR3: CASTYPRDRGSNTEAFF
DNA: TGTGCCAGCACTTACCCCCGGGACAGGGGGTCGAACACTGAAGCTTTCTTT

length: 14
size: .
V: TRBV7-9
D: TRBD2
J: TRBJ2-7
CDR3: CASRLAGSQNEQYF
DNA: TGTGCCAGCAGGCTAGCGGGATCTCAGAACGAGCAGTACTTC

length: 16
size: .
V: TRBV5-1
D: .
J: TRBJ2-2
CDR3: CASSLAIGAGTGELFF
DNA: TGCGCCAGCAGCTTGGCCATCGGGGCGGGGACCGGGGAGCTGTTTTTT

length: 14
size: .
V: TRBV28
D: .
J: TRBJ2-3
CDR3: CATKAGTSTDTQYF
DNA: TGTGCCACCAAGGCAGGGACTAGCACAGATACGCAGTATTTT

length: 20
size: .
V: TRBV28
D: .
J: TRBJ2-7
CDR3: CASSQRSLTSSPVSIYEQYF
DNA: TGTGCCAGCAGTCAACGTTCCCTTACTAGTTCCCCGGTATCTATCTACGAGCAGTACTTC

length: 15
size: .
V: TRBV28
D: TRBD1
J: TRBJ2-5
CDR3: CASSGRTGAGETQYF
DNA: TGTGCCAGCAGTGGACGGACAGGGGCAGGGGAGACCCAGTACTTC

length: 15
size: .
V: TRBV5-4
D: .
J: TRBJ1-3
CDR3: CASSLGGRGGDTIYF
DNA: TGTGCCAGCAGCTTGGGGGGTCGAGGGGGTGACACCATATATTTT

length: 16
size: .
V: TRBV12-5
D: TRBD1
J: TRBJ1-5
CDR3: CASGLFRDRYNQPQHF
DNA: TGTGCTAGTGGTTTGTTCCGGGACAGATACAATCAGCCCCAGCATTTT

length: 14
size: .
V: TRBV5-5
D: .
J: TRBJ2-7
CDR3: CASSLPAATYEQYF
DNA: TGTGCCAGCAGCTTGCCGGCGGCTACCTACGAGCAGTACTTC

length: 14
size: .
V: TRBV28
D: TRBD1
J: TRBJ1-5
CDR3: CASSPGQGRQPQHF
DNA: TGTGCCAGCAGTCCCGGACAGGGGCGTCAGCCCCAGCATTTT

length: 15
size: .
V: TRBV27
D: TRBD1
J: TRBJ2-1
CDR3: CASSSGTGGRNEQFF
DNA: TGTGCCAGCAGTTCCGGGACAGGGGGTCGGAATGAGCAGTTCTTC

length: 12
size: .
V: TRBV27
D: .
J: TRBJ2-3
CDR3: CASGDSTDTQYF
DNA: TGTGCCAGCGGCGACTCCACAGATACGCAGTATTTT

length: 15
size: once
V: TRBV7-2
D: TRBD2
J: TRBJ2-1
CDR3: CASSPRLAGHNEQFF
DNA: TGTGCCAGCAGCCCTCGGCTAGCGGGGCACAATGAGCAGTTCTTC

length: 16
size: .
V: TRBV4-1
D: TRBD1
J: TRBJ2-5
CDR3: CASSQDPTGVGETQYF
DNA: TGCGCCAGCAGCCAAGACCCGACAGGGGTAGGGGAGACCCAGTACTTC

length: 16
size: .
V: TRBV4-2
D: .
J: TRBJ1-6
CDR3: CASSPNRGDYNSPLHF
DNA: TGTGCCAGCAGCCCGAACCGGGGAGACTATAATTCACCCCTCCACTTT

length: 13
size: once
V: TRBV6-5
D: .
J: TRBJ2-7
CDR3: CASSSAGNYEQYF
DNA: TGTGCCAGCAGTTCTGCAGGGAATTACGAGCAGTACTTC

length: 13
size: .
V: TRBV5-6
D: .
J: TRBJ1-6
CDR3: CASSRRLNSPLHF
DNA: TGTGCCAGCAGCAGGCGGCTTAATTCACCCCTCCACTTT

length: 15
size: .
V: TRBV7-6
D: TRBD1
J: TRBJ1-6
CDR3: CASSPDRGLGSPLHF
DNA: TGTGCCAGCAGCCCGGACAGGGGGCTCGGTTCACCCCTCCACTTT

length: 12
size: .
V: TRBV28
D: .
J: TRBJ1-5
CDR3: CASSLEEQPQHF
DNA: TGTGCCAGCAGTTTGGAGGAGCAGCCCCAGCATTTT

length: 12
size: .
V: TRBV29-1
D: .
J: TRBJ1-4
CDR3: CSVERIDEKLFF
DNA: TGCAGCGTTGAGCGGATAGATGAAAAACTGTTTTTT

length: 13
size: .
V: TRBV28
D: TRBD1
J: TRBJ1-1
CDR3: CASSLGQENEAFF
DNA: TGTGCCAGCAGTTTGGGACAGGAAAATGAAGCTTTCTTT

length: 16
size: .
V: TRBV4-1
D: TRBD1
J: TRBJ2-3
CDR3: CASSLQQGGSTDTQYF
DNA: TGCGCCAGCAGCCTTCAACAGGGGGGTAGCACAGATACGCAGTATTTT

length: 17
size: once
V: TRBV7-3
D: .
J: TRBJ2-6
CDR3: CASSLTGLTTGANVLTF
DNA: TGTGCCAGCAGCTTAACGGGACTTACAACTGGGGCCAACGTCCTGACTTTC

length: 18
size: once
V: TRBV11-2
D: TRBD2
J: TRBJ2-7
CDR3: CASSLISSSGGLTYEQYF
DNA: TGTGCCAGCAGCCTAATTAGTTCTAGCGGGGGGCTAACCTACGAGCAGTACTTC

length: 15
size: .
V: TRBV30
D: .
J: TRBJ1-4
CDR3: CAWSRVGGVNEKLFF
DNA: TGTGCCTGGAGCCGGGTTGGGGGGGTTAATGAAAAACTGTTTTTT

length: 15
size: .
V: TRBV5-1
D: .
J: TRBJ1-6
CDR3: CASSGLQGNNSPLHF
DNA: TGCGCCAGCAGCGGATTACAGGGAAACAATTCACCCCTCCACTTT

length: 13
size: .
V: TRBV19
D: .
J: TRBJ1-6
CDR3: CASTKGVGSPLHF
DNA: TGTGCCAGTACTAAGGGGGTAGGTTCACCCCTCCACTTT

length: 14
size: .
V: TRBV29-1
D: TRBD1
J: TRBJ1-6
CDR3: CSVVVGQGTSPLHF
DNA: TGCAGCGTTGTGGTGGGACAGGGGACTTCACCCCTCCACTTT

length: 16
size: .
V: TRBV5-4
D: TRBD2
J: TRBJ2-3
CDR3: CASSLVTSGNADTQYF
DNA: TGTGCCAGCAGCTTGGTTACTAGCGGGAACGCAGATACGCAGTATTTT

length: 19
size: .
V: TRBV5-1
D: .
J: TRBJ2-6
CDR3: CASSSGYREQHSGANVLTF
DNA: TGCGCCAGCAGCTCGGGTTACAGGGAACAACACTCTGGGGCCAACGTCCTGACTTTC

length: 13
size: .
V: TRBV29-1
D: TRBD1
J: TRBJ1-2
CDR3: CSGRDRGYYGYTF
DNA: TGCAGCGGGCGGGACAGGGGCTACTATGGCTACACCTTC

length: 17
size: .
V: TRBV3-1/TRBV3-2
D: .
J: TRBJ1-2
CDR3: CASTDGGGHEANYGYTF
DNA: TGTGCCAGCACCGACGGTGGCGGCCACGAAGCTAACTATGGCTACACCTTC

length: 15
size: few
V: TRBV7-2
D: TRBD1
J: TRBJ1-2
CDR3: CASSLGDRRNYGYTF
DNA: TGTGCCAGCAGCTTAGGGGACAGAAGGAACTATGGCTACACCTTC

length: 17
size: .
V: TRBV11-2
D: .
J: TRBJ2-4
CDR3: CASSLDSLDLAKNIQYF
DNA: TGTGCCAGCAGCTTAGACTCCCTGGACTTAGCCAAAAACATTCAGTACTTC